This TCR beta chain came from a study of Graves' ophthalmopathy and Graves' hyperthyroidism. Study as a whole: The blood sample was drawn at first diagnosis and before any treatment.

Many counts were recorded for this clonotype. Its matching antigen is unknown. With 8 bases removed from V and 7 bases from J, the gap between germline ends came to 12 bases. The CDR3 has 13 amino acids. Germline assignment: CDR1 MNHNS and CDR2 SASEGT. Study-level points and caveats: Blood also held most thyroid clonotypes expanded above 0.001 frequency.

The term stable hyperthyroidism indicated an absence of ophthalmopathy within 18 months of follow-up. Beta-chain TCR CDR3 regions were amplified from RNA transcripts. Amplification began with first-round RT-PCR using HTBI primers, then second-round multiplex PCR was performed. TCRdb re-called the multiplex PCR reads through MiXCR, storing one row per CDR3 protein. The data contain roughly 410,000 distinct CDR3 sequences, roughly 14% of them seen just once; the ten biggest clones take up approximately 7%. The sample was peripheral blood. The chain is built from TRBV6-1 and TRBJ1-6, with D unresolved. This clonotype originated in a woman in her late teens or twenties with stable Graves' hyperthyroidism. DNA of the CDR3: TGTGCCAGCCTTGGGTCAGTCAATTCACCCCTCCACTTT. Protein sequence: CASLGSVNSPLHF.